This T cell receptor (beta chain) was documented in a study of T cells in Graves' hyperthyroidism and ophthalmopathy (dated by TCRdb to about 2019). Regarding the study in general: Peripheral blood samples were taken at initial diagnosis, before any treatment was given. In addition, the study compared T-cell repertoires in thyroid tissue and in blood from about six Graves' hyperthyroidism patients. The roughly 100 discovery patients were divided at random into training and test sets in a 7:3 ratio. Prospective prediction of ophthalmopathy was tested in an independent validation cohort of fewer than 20 hyperthyroidism patients and 17 patients who later progressed to ophthalmopathy. After blood sampling, hyperthyroidism patients were treated with methimazole at a starting dose of 30 mg daily, and ophthalmopathy patients were treated with high-dose intravenous methylprednisolone. The paper reports TCR Vbeta CDR3 sequencing of about 140 peripheral blood samples: under 45 ophthalmopathy, some 80 hyperthyroidism and about 17 progressor patients. A discovery cohort of about a hundred patients, 43 with Graves' ophthalmopathy and about 58 with stable Graves' hyperthyroidism, was used to find distinguishing TCR V-J signatures. Points the paper makes about the study in general: In validation, progression to ophthalmopathy was predicted by the model with about 70% sensitivity and 72.22% specificity, a median of roughly six months before onset. Sample size was not statistically predetermined, and blinding of investigators to group allocation was not performed. Most expanded thyroid clonotypes (frequency above 0.001) were also detected in blood, a finding suggesting that blood repertoires may reflect thyroid immune responses. In cross-validation, a model built on a 13 V-J signature told ophthalmopathy apart from stable hyperthyroidism with approximately 90% sensitivity and about 81% specificity, and in testing the same model reached 80%/75%.

Hyperthyroidism patients were newly diagnosed, had a disease duration of under 2 months, and were aged 18 to 65 years. The study excluded patients with uncontrolled infections, other autoimmune diseases, pregnancy or lactation. Clinical symptoms, serum thyroxine and TRAb, thyroid ultrasound, and orbital computed tomography formed the basis for the diagnoses. Blood from progressor patients was collected at the time of first diagnosis with hyperthyroidism, before any ophthalmopathy symptoms had appeared. PBMCs were separated from roughly 9.6 ml of fresh peripheral blood using Ficoll-Paque density gradient centrifugation. Progressor patients were initially diagnosed with Graves' hyperthyroidism and developed ophthalmopathy during follow-up. Total RNA was extracted with Trizol reagent, and quality was checked on an Agilent 2100 Bioanalyzer. This clonotype has a count of ten or more. Its antigen specificity is not known. No base quality information exists; no much larger clone differs at one position.

The TCR beta CDR3 regions were amplified from RNA transcripts. A first-round RT-PCR of the TCR CDR3 used the HTBI primer set with the Qiagen OneStep RT-PCR kit. A second multiplex PCR round built the libraries, followed by size selection and purification. Sequencing of the libraries was done on an Illumina HiSeq2000 using paired-end 100 bp reads. As for the authors' bioinformatics: SOAPnuke was used to process the raw data, with reads discarded if the reads contained adapters or uncalled bases, had a mean Phred below 15, or lacked an exact constant-primer or identifier match. High-quality paired reads were merged with COPE v1.2.5, and unique nucleotide sequences were defined as clonotypes. Clonotypes were aligned to IMGT TRBV, TRBD and TRBJ reference segments using MiTCR v1.1. Only V-J combinations with frequency above 0.0001, covering 99% to 99.2% of repertoires, were analysed. A TCS score was defined as the ratio between F50 (clonal expansion) and ExV (chaos), using BLOSUM62-based TCRdist between CDR3 peptides within each V-J. Welch's t-statistics and random forest reduced roughly 530 V-J features to around 14, which were used in a naive Bayes classifier (R e1071). TCRdb ran its own pipeline on the public reads, namely fastp trimming at Q25 and MiXCR clone calling, and kept in-frame beta chains. Every CDR3 protein is listed once, alongside the most common genes and DNA of its rows. TCRdb assigned the V and J calls; the authors' analysis was not used. For this sample the table gives roughly 360,000 distinct CDR3 sequences, of which around an eighth were detected only once. The ten largest clones represent around 21% of the sample.

The receptor comes from a man aged 25-40 years with Graves' hyperthyroidism that later progressed to Graves' ophthalmopathy. What was sequenced was blood.

Here is the DNA: TGTGCCAGCAGCCTCGGGACTTTGAATGAGCAGTTCTTC. It codes for CASSLGTLNEQFF. The chain couples TRBV11-2 to TRBJ2-1; TRBD2 is a possible D gene, resting on 6 matching bases. Cut back by 5 bases and 7 bases, the V and J ends lie 12 bases apart. The germline V gene gives CDR1 as SGHAT and CDR2 as FQNNGV. The CDR3 holds 13 amino acids from the cysteine to the phenylalanine. Of the read, only the CDR3 DNA is kept; its 39 bases are in frame from base 1.